One T cell receptor beta chain is described in this entry. Its antigen is not identified. Primers included in the PCR were 60 Vbeta and 13 Jbeta primers. Repertoires were generated with immunoSEQ multiplex PCR, while TCRdb's copy carries only in-frame clones and drops some. The sample lists 150,000 or so clones, over 65% occurring once. The sample belongs to a study of cytomegalovirus exposure and HLA in healthy donors. Whole-study findings and limits: In an earlier analysis, about 87% or about 30%: the productive usage of most TCR beta V segments.

The V and J ends lost 5 bases and 4 bases respectively, with 23 bases between them. The CDR3 spans 17 residues. Germline assignment: CDR1 SGHVS and CDR2 FNYEAQ. Sequencing was carried out using PBMCs. This chain connects TRBV7-6 to TRBJ1-1, with D unresolved. The source is a woman aged 40-49 years in good health and CMV-seronegative. Here the CDR3 DNA reads TGTGCCAGCAGCCCGAGCATATCTACCGTTGGTTTCACTGAAGCTTTCTTT. Amino acids: CASSPSISTVGFTEAFF.